The 30 T cell receptor beta chains below all came from one sample that was sequenced in a study of identifying expanded T cells in peripheral blood. The table came from immunoSEQ multiplex PCR; TCRdb's copy has only in-frame clones and leaves some out. The sample lists 90,000 to 100,000 clones; over 75% were seen once. What was sequenced was blood. These receptors were obtained from a person between 18 and 75 years old in good health.

This chain connects TRBV30 to TRBJ1-1, with D unresolved. V lost 1 base and J lost 11, with 17 bases in between. The CDR3 is made up of 13 amino acids. Germline V gene lookup returns CDR1 GTSNPN and CDR2 SVGIG (reference sequence). Here the CDR3 reads CAWSDRPQLGAFF. The CDR3 region has the DNA TGTGCCTGGAGTGACAGACCTCAACTGGGGGCTTTCTTT. The complete variable domain, with remaining parts taken from reference TRBV30 and TRBJ1-1, reads SQTIHQWPATLVQPVGSPLSLECTVEGTSNPNLYWYRQAAGRGLQLLFYSVGIGQISSEVPQNLSASRPQDRQFILSSKKLLLSDSGFYLCAWSDRPQLGAFFGQGTRLTVV.

The chain carries TRBV5-5 and TRBJ1-1; 12 bases fit TRBD1. This CDR3 region has 18 residues. CDR1 is SGHKS, CDR2 YYEKEE, per germline (reference sequence). The V gene end was trimmed by 2 bases and the J gene end by 1 base; junction bases not matched to a gene: 9. The CDR3 nucleotides are TGTGCCAGCAGCTTTTGGTACGGGACAGGGGGCGGGAACACTGAAGCTTTCTTT. It codes for CASSFWYGTGGGNTEAFF.

This clone appeared once. The V gene is TRBV9, the J gene TRBJ1-5, with D unresolved. Germline V gene lookup returns CDR1 SGDLS and CDR2 YYNGEE. The germline V and J ends were trimmed by 0 bases and 1 base, with 2 bases remaining between them. The CDR3 is 13 residues long. CDR3 sequence: CASSVGSNQPQHF. As DNA, the CDR3 is TGTGCCAGCAGCGTAGGGAGCAATCAGCCCCAGCATTTT.

The genes are TRBV19 and TRBJ1-5; D uncertain. The CDR3 totals 16 residues. V dropped 1 base and J dropped 0 bases, with 10 bases sitting between them. Germline CDR1 and CDR2: LNHDA and SQIVND (reference sequence). This CDR3 is CASSIGRVYSNQPQHF. CDR3 nucleotide sequence: TGTGCCAGTAGTATAGGGAGGGTATATAGCAATCAGCCCCAGCATTTT.

This clone was seen once. The chain carries TRBV7-9 and TRBJ2-2; no firm D call. Germline CDR1 is SEHNR and CDR2 is FQNEAQ (reference sequence). V lost 5 bases and J lost 3, with 10 bases in between. This CDR3 contains 14 residues. As DNA, the CDR3 is TGTGCCAGCAGCCCAAGGGCGGACACCGGGGAGCTGTTTTTT. It yields the protein CASSPRADTGELFF.

The J gene is TRBJ2-1, the V gene TRBV7-3; D is perhaps TRBD2 (5 bases). The CDR3 consists of 16 residues. CDR1 is SGHTA, CDR2 FQGTGA, per germline. With 1 base removed from V and 0 bases from J, the gap between germline ends came to 10 bases. In nucleotides, the CDR3 is TGTGCCAGCAGCTTAATTGGGGAGAGCTCCTACAATGAGCAGTTCTTC. Amino acids: CASSLIGESSYNEQFF.

J is TRBJ1-3 and V is TRBV2; D uncertain. The CDR3 is 13 amino acids. From germline, CDR1 is SNHLY and CDR2 FYNNEI. With 7 bases removed from V and 4 bases from J, the gap between germline ends came to 11 bases. CDR3 in DNA: TGTGCCAGCAACGGCTTGGAAGGAAACACCATATATTTT. Translated, it gives CASNGLEGNTIYF.

The V and J genes are TRBV20-1 and TRBJ1-1; tentatively, D is TRBD1 (5 bases). Germline V gene data show CDR1 as DFQATT and CDR2 as SNEGSKA (reference sequence). The ends were cut back, 6 bases at V and 1 base at J, with 6 bases in the middle. This CDR3 has 11 residues. The CDR3 coding sequence is TGCAGTGCCAGGGCGAACACTGAAGCTTTCTTT. As protein: CSARANTEAFF.

The chain links TRBV5-6 to TRBJ1-2; D gene uncertain. Germline V gene sequence: CDR1 SGHDT, CDR2 YYEEEE. Trimming pared 4 bases from V and 2 bases from J, leaving 18 bases between. The CDR3 is made up of 16 amino acids. CDR3 region: CASSPSGRHLNYGYTF. The DNA for the CDR3 is TGTGCCAGCAGCCCGTCGGGTCGTCATTTAAACTATGGCTACACCTTC.

This chain connects TRBV20-1 to TRBJ1-1; D gene ambiguous. Germline V lookup: CDR1 DFQATT, CDR2 SNEGSKA (reference sequence). Trimming took 4 bases from V and 1 from J, leaving 4 bases between them. The CDR3 sequence is 11 residues long. In nucleotides, the CDR3 is TGCAGTGCTAAGGCGAACACTGAAGCTTTCTTT. Amino acids: CSAKANTEAFF.

The V gene is TRBV27, the J gene TRBJ2-3; 13 bases fit TRBD2. The CDR3 length is 17 residues. The J segment lost 1 base and the V segment lost 5 bases, leaving 6 bases of the junction unmatched. CDR1 and CDR2 from the germline V gene are MNHEY and SMNVEV (reference sequence). The CDR3 nucleotides read TGTGCCAGCAGTCCACAAGGACTAGCGGGGGGCACAGATACGCAGTATTTT. Residues: CASSPQGLAGGTDTQYF.

The J gene is TRBJ1-5, the V gene TRBV7-6; D not certain. The germline CDR1 and CDR2 sequences are SGHVS and FNYEAQ. CDR3 length equals 11 residues. The V and J ends lost 8 bases and 2 bases respectively, with 4 bases between them. CDR3 coding DNA: TGTGCCAGCGGCGGCAATCAGCCCCAGCATTTT. Its translation: CASGGNQPQHF. Complete variable domain (other parts from reference TRBV7-6 and TRBJ1-5): GAGVSQSPRYKVTKRGQDVALRCDPISGHVSLYWYRQALGQGPEFLTYFNYEAQQDKSGLPNDRFSAERPEGSISTLTIQRTEQRDSAMYRCASGGNQPQHFGDGTRLSIL.

The J gene is TRBJ1-3, the V gene TRBV9, with D perhaps matching TRBD1 (5 bases). This CDR3 has 14 amino acids. V lost 3 bases, J lost 0 bases, and 7 bases lay in between. From germline, CDR1 is SGDLS and CDR2 YYNGEE. CDR3 nucleotides: TGTGCCAGCAGCGCCGGGGGCTCTGGAAACACCATATATTTT. Amino acids: CASSAGGSGNTIYF. Full variable domain (remainder filled in from reference TRBV9 and TRBJ1-3): DSGVTQTPKHLITATGQRVTLRCSPRSGDLSVYWYQQSLDQGLQFLIQYYNGEERAKGNILERFSAQQFPDLHSELNLSSLELGDSALYFCASSAGGSGNTIYFGEGSWLTVV.

With regard to this clone: Relative to the germline gene, one junction end is altered; a read error may explain this. CDR3: CVSSPQGATTNEKLFF. DNA of the CDR3: TGTGTCAGCAGCCCTCAGGGGGCGACAACTAATGAAAAACTGTTTTTT. The chain links TRBV7-9 to TRBJ1-4; 8 positions agree with TRBD1. Germline V gene sequence: CDR1 SEHNR, CDR2 FQNEAQ (reference sequence). The CDR3 is 16 amino acids. The full variable domain, completed using reference TRBV7-9 and TRBJ1-4, is DTGVSQNPRHKITKRGQNVTFRCDPISEHNRLYWYRQTLGQGPEFLTYFQNEAQLEKSRLLSDRFSAERPKGSFSTLEIQRTEQGDSAMYLCVSSPQGATTNEKLFFGSGTQLSVL.

This chain uses TRBV6-6 with TRBJ2-1; TRBD1 matches 7 bases. Germline CDR1 and CDR2: MNHNY and SVGAGI (reference sequence). Trimming took 3 bases from V and 2 from J; bases not matched to a gene: 4. There are 15 residues in the CDR3. The CDR3 spells CASSYGTVTYNEQFF. The CDR3 DNA follows: TGTGCCAGCAGTTATGGGACAGTTACCTACAATGAGCAGTTCTTC.

The rearrangement uses TRBV2 and TRBJ1-2; no reliable D call. The CDR3 spans 14 residues. Germline lookup yields CDR1 SNHLY and CDR2 FYNNEI. V was shortened by 6 bases and J by 0 bases, with 11 bases between the two germline ends. The CDR3 nucleotides read TGTGCCAGCAGGGTCGGCAGATCTAACTATGGCTACACCTTC. Translated, it gives CASRVGRSNYGYTF.

The chain joins TRBV14 to TRBJ2-1; 7 bases align to TRBD1. The CDR3 consists of 16 residues. Germline V gene sequence: CDR1 SGHDN, CDR2 FVKESK. V dropped 0 bases and J dropped 3; count of bases not matched to a gene: 5. The CDR3 region is CASSQDPGQVYNEQFF. DNA of the CDR3: TGTGCCAGCAGCCAAGATCCCGGACAGGTCTACAATGAGCAGTTCTTC.

V is TRBV25-1 and J is TRBJ2-3; D is perhaps TRBD2 (6 bases). Looked up from germline, CDR1 is MGHDK and CDR2 is SYGVNS. The V and J ends lost 2 bases and 6 bases respectively, with 15 bases between them. The CDR3 contains 15 residues. This CDR3 reads CASSEHGGVPDTQYF. DNA of the CDR3: TGTGCCAGCAGTGAACACGGGGGTGTGCCGGATACGCAGTATTTT.

The rearrangement joins TRBV13 to TRBJ2-5; TRBD2 matches 10 bases. Germline V lookup: CDR1 PRHDT, CDR2 FYEKMQ (reference sequence). After removal of 0 bases from V and 7 bases from J, the junction contained 2 bases not matched to a gene. This CDR3 has 14 residues. CDR3 DNA sequence: TGTGCCAGCAGCTTAGGCGCTAGCGGGGGGACCCAGTACTTC. Amino acids: CASSLGASGGTQYF. Full variable domain (rest looked up from reference TRBV13 and TRBJ2-5): AAGVIQSPRHLIKEKRETATLKCYPIPRHDTVYWYQQGPGQDPQFLISFYEKMQSDKGSIPDRFSAQQFSDYHSELNMSSLELGDSALYFCASSLGASGGTQYFGPGTRLLVL.

This sequence joins TRBV5-1 and TRBJ1-5, with 9 bases matching TRBD1. The CDR3 has 17 residues. Germline CDR1 SGHRS, CDR2 YFSETQ. The junction had 8 bases not matched to a gene; V was cut back by 4 bases and J by 0 bases. In nucleotides, the CDR3 is TGCGCCAGCAGCCCCGGGACAGGGTTACATAGCAATCAGCCCCAGCATTTT. Amino acid sequence: CASSPGTGLHSNQPQHF.

This chain connects TRBV7-2 to TRBJ1-2; 7 nucleotides agree with TRBD1. The trim removed 6 bases at V and 2 bases at J, leaving 3 bases unmatched. This CDR3 contains 13 residues. CDR1 is SGHTA and CDR2 is FQGNSA in the germline V gene. CDR3 protein: CASSIQGNYGYTF. The CDR3, as DNA: TGTGCCAGCAGTATACAGGGGAACTATGGCTACACCTTC.

The V gene is TRBV5-4, the J gene TRBJ2-4; 7 nucleotides match TRBD2. CDR3 length: 13 amino acids. Germline V CDR1 and CDR2: SGHNT, YYREEE (reference sequence). V gave up 5 bases and J gave up 6 bases; unmatched junction bases: 5. CDR3 nucleotides: TGTGCCAGCAGGGACGGGGAGGGAAACATTCAGTACTTC. This codes for CASRDGEGNIQYF.

This sequence joins TRBV2 and TRBJ2-7; 7 positions match TRBD1. Per the germline V gene, CDR1 is SNHLY and CDR2 is FYNNEI. The CDR3 totals 10 residues. The V gene end was trimmed by 8 bases and the J gene end by 7 bases; junction bases not matched to a gene: 2. The CDR3: CASGQEEQYF. In nucleotides, the CDR3 is TGTGCCAGCGGACAGGAGGAGCAGTACTTC. Together with reference TRBV2 and TRBJ2-7, the CDR3 gives the full variable domain: EPEVTQTPSHQVTQMGQEVILRCVPISNHLYFYWYRQILGQKVEFLVSFYNNEISEKSEIFDDQFSVERPDGSNFTLKIRSTKLEDSAMYFCASGQEEQYFGPGTRLTVT.

This clone has just a few counts. The chain couples TRBV19 to TRBJ1-6, with a possible D match to TRBD1 (5 bases). CDR3 length: 11 amino acids. Trimming removed 5 bases from V and 13 bases from J, with 9 bases in between. The V gene's germline CDR1 is LNHDA and CDR2 SQIVND (reference sequence). The CDR3 sequence is CASSGGAPLHF. The CDR3 coding sequence is TGTGCCAGTAGTGGGGGTGCGCCCCTCCACTTT.

This clone was counted a few times. The chain has TRBV4-3 and TRBJ2-3; D is perhaps TRBD2 (5 bases). The CDR3 spans 14 residues. Looked up from germline, CDR1 is LGHNA and CDR2 is YSLEER. V was cut by 4 bases and J by 4 bases, with 12 bases left in between. The CDR3 spells CASSPWESADTQYF. DNA for the CDR3: TGCGCCAGCAGCCCCTGGGAGAGCGCAGATACGCAGTATTTT.

A few counts support this clone. The chain carries TRBV2 and TRBJ1-2; D is undetermined. V lost 2 bases and J lost 3, with 7 bases in between. The CDR3 is made up of 13 amino acids. Germline lookup yields CDR1 SNHLY and CDR2 FYNNEI. The CDR3 coding sequence is TGTGCCAGCAGTGAAAGAATCTACTATGGCTACACCTTC. It codes for CASSERIYYGYTF.

This clone was observed a few times. This chain links TRBV11-2 with TRBJ1-1, with D uncertain. The germline V and J ends were trimmed by 4 bases and 5 bases, with 11 bases remaining between them. The CDR3 loop spans 13 amino acids. Germline CDR1 is SGHAT and CDR2 is FQNNGV. The CDR3 DNA sequence: TGTGCCAGCAGCTCGACCCCGGAGACTGAAGCTTTCTTT. Translating it yields CASSSTPETEAFF. Filled out from reference TRBV11-2 and TRBJ1-1, the complete variable domain reads EAGVAQSPRYKIIEKRQSVAFWCNPISGHATLYWYQQILGQGPKLLIQFQNNGVVDDSQLPKDRFSAERLKGVDSTLKIQPAKLEDSAVYLCASSSTPETEAFFGQGTRLTVV.

This clone was found once. V and J are TRBV30 and TRBJ1-1, with a possible D match to TRBD1 (6 bases). The germline CDR1 and CDR2 sequences are GTSNPN and SVGIG (reference sequence). The ends were cut back, 5 bases at V and 3 bases at J, with 13 bases in the middle. This CDR3 region has 13 residues. In DNA form, the CDR3 reads TGTGCCTGGGGGAGGGGGGCGGACACTGAAGCTTTCTTT. It codes for CAWGRGADTEAFF.

The chain joins TRBV18 to TRBJ2-6; 8 bases match TRBD1. Germline V lookup: CDR1 KGHSH, CDR2 LQKENI. The V segment lost 3 bases and the J segment 2 bases; nucleotides outside the gene matches: 0. The CDR3 extends over 15 amino acids. CDR3 region: CASSPTGAGANVLTF. CDR3 bases: TGTGCCAGCTCACCGACAGGGGCTGGGGCCAACGTCCTGACTTTC.

The chain couples TRBV7-2 to TRBJ1-2; D is ambiguous. The CDR3 totals 12 residues. CDR1 is SGHTA, CDR2 FQGNSA, per germline. V was trimmed by 5 bases and J by 12 bases, leaving 16 bases between them. The DNA of the CDR3 is TGTGCCAGCAGCGAAAGTGGGTGGACGCACACCTTC. Its protein is CASSESGWTHTF. Full variable domain (missing parts from reference TRBV7-2 and TRBJ1-2): GAGVSQSPSNKVTEKGKDVELRCDPISGHTALYWYRQSLGQGLEFLIYFQGNSAPDKSGLPSDRFSAERTGGSVSTLTIQRTQQEDSAVYLCASSESGWTHTFGSGTRLTVV.